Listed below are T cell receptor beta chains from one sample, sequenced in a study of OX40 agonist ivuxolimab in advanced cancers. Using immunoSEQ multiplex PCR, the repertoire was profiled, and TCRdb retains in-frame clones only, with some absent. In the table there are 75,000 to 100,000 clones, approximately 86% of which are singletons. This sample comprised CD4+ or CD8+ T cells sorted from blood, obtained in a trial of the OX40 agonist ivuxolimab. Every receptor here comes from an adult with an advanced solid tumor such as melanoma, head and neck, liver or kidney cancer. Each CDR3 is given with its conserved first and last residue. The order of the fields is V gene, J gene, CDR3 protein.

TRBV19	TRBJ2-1	CASSIRRGDEQFF
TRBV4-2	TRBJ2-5	CASSQRGQAEETQYF
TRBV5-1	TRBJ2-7	CATTPAWRDYEQYF
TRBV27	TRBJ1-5	CASSFDGRQPQHF
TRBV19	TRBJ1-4	CASSIKEFEKLFF
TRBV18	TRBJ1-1	CASSRNQGRDTEAFF
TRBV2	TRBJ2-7	CASSALTSGGANEQYF
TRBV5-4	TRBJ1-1	CASSRLAGTEAFF
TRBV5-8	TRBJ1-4	CASSSTGARWEKLFF
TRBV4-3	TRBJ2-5	CASSPHPRGDQETQYF
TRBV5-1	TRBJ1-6	CASSRGTVQNSPLHF
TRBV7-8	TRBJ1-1	CASSLETGLMNTEAFF
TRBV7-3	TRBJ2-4	CASSLTSGEGNIQYF
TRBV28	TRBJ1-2	CASRPGLPPGGYTF
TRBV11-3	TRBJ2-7	CASRLLSSYEQYF
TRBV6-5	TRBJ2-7	CASSRPGQGIYEQYF
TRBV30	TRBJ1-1	CAWSVHPLEAFF
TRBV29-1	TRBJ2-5	CSVRLRGETQYF
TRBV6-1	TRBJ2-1	CASRETGRNEQFF
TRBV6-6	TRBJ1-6	CASNQGSSYNSPLHF
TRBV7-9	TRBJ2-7	CASCPERAYEQYF
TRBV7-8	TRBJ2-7	CASSLPRYEQYF
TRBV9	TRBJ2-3	CASSTGPPDTQYF
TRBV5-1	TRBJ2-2	CASRVDITNTGELFF
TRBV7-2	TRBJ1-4	CASSPPVEQGGKLFF
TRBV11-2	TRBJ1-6	CASSRVKGRESPLHF
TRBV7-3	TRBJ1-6	CASSSRTDSPLHF
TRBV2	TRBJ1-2	CASTKEGNSNYGYTF
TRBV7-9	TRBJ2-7	CASSLGTNSYEQYF
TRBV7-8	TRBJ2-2	CASSSRGSGTGELFF
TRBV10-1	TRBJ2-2	CASSPGPGELFF
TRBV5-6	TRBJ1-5	CASSRGGAVNQPQHF
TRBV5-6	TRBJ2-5	CASRGAPGGAETQYF
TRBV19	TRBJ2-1	CASSSSTGGREQFF
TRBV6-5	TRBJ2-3	CASSQRTGGETQYF
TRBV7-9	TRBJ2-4	CASSLALGDRNIQYF
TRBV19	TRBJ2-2	CASSWGGGTTLTGELFF
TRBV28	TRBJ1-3	CASSPHRGRRNTIYF
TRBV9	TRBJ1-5	CASSAGGGQGGQPQHF
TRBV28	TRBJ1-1	CASSPRLVRSEAFF